The 10 T cell receptor beta chains presented below share a single source sample, sequenced in a study of shared clonotypes between healthy human individuals (dated by TCRdb to about 2020). The protocol used for the library was the immunoSEQ multiplex PCR assay. TCRdb stores this immuneACCESS table with in-frame sequences only. Part of the clones is absent; in the studies checked, under half of the shortfall reflects unresolved V genes, and no reason is known for the rest. The sample table lists about 2.1 million clones, 80% to 95% of them with a count of one. 1.5% to 2% of the sample is in the top ten clones. CD8 naive samples were CD45RO-negative cells positively selected for CCR7, giving a CD45RA+CCR7+ population that excluded TemRA cells. The sequencing input was naive CD8+ T cells from PBMCs. This sample's cell subset or site label indicates: CD45RA+CCR7+. These receptors all stem from a man younger than 35 in good health. Some clones in this sample may be carry-over from other donors' samples.

The chain has TRBV9 and TRBJ2-1; the match to TRBD2 covers 11 bases. The CDR3 length is 17 residues. J lost 4 bases, V lost 0 bases, and 6 bases had no gene match. Germline lookup yields CDR1 SGDLS and CDR2 YYNGEE. The CDR3 DNA reads TGTGCCAGCAGCGTAGGAGGCGGGACTAGCGGATACAATGAGCAGTTCTTC. It encodes CASSVGGGTSGYNEQFF. Drawing the rest from reference TRBV9 and TRBJ2-1, the complete variable domain is DSGVTQTPKHLITATGQRVTLRCSPRSGDLSVYWYQQSLDQGLQFLIQYYNGEERAKGNILERFSAQQFPDLHSELNLSSLELGDSALYFCASSVGGGTSGYNEQFFGPGTRLTVL.

Points on this clone: The sample holds other DNA sequences that translate to the same CDR3. V and J are TRBV27 and TRBJ2-7; 8 nucleotides align to TRBD2. In germline, CDR1 is MNHEY, CDR2 SMNVEV (reference sequence). This CDR3 has 15 residues. V shed 0 bases, J shed 0 bases, and the junction held 1 base outside the gene matches. CDR3 in DNA: TGTGCCAGCAGTTTATCTGCGGGAGGCTCCTACGAGCAGTACTTC. Translated: CASSLSAGGSYEQYF.

V gene TRBV29-1 combines with J gene TRBJ2-7; 8 bases line up with TRBD2. The CDR3 spans 17 residues. Germline V lookup: CDR1 SQVTM, CDR2 ANQGSEA. The V and J ends lost 3 bases and 7 bases, in that order; junction bases with no gene match: 20. The CDR3 spells CSVDIGWAGTSGGEQYF. The DNA of the CDR3 is TGCAGCGTTGATATTGGCTGGGCCGGGACTAGTGGGGGAGAGCAGTACTTC.

This clone was counted only a few times. The genes are TRBV7-3 and TRBJ2-2; 10 nucleotides match TRBD2. This CDR3 has 16 amino acids. In germline, CDR1 is SGHTA, CDR2 FQGTGA. V gave up 5 bases and J gave up 7 bases; unmatched junction bases: 10. The CDR3 DNA reads TGTGCCAGCAGCCCCAGCAGCGGGAGGGCCCGCGGGGAGCTGTTTTTT. Translation: CASSPSSGRARGELFF.

This chain uses TRBV7-9 with TRBJ1-2; 9 positions match TRBD1. CDR1 SEHNR and CDR2 FQNEAQ come from the germline V gene (reference sequence). The V gene end was trimmed by 4 bases and the J gene end by 6 bases; junction bases not matched to a gene: 9. The CDR3 sequence is 15 residues long. CDR3 in DNA: TGTGCCAGCAGCTCAACCCAGGACAGGGGTCATGGCTACACCTTC. Translating it yields CASSSTQDRGHGYTF.

The chain has TRBV9 and TRBJ2-6; the match to TRBD1 covers 11 bases. This CDR3 contains 18 residues. CDR1 and CDR2 from the germline V gene are SGDLS and YYNGEE. Unmatched junction bases numbered 5, after V lost 2 bases and J lost 1 base. CDR3 sequence: CASSVSGQGGSGANVLTF. The CDR3 nucleotides read TGTGCCAGCAGCGTGTCGGGACAGGGGGGTTCTGGGGCCAACGTCCTGACTTTC.

V and J are TRBV18 and TRBJ2-5, with 12 bases identical to TRBD2. The CDR3 totals 19 residues. CDR1 and CDR2 (germline): KGHSH, LQKENI. With 3 bases clipped from V and 2 bases from J, the junction kept 13 bases outside the gene matches. CDR3 amino acids: CASSPPRLAGVGGQETQYF. The CDR3 DNA sequence: TGTGCCAGCTCACCCCCGAGACTAGCGGGAGTCGGGGGGCAAGAGACCCAGTACTTC.

This clone was observed a single time. CDR3 residues: CASSPDMEEAGWSSYNEQFF. The CDR3 DNA reads TGTGCCAGCAGTCCCGATATGGAGGAAGCGGGATGGAGCTCCTACAATGAGCAGTTCTTC. The chain links TRBV28 to TRBJ2-1; 7 nucleotides agree with TRBD2. Germline CDR1 MDHEN, CDR2 SYDVKM. The junction had 19 bases not matched to a gene; V was cut back by 5 bases and J by 0 bases. This CDR3 region has 20 residues.

This chain uses TRBV6-5 with TRBJ1-2, with 8 bases matching TRBD1. V lost 5 bases and J lost 6; bases outside the gene matches: 8. CDR1 is MNHEY and CDR2 is SVGAGI in the germline V gene. The CDR3 runs 14 residues. The CDR3 sequence: CASSPDRAGDGYTF. The CDR3 nucleotides read TGTGCCAGCAGTCCGGACAGGGCAGGGGATGGCTACACCTTC.

V is TRBV27 and J is TRBJ2-7; 8 bases are shared with TRBD1. V lost 9 bases to trimming and J lost 5 bases; unmatched junction nucleotides: 9. CDR1 and CDR2 (germline): MNHEY, SMNVEV (reference sequence). CDR3 size: 13 residues. The CDR3 bases are TGTGCCAGTTACGGACAGGGTCACCACGAGCAGTACTTC. Amino acids: CASYGQGHHEQYF.